This T cell receptor beta chain was identified in a study of beta chain features in type 1 diabetes. The whole isolated RNA underwent reverse transcription, so sequencing captured expressed TCRB transcripts. Profiling relied on immunoSEQ multiplex PCR, and the TCRdb table lists in-frame clones only, not all of them. The sample lists more than 300,000 clones, 7.5% to 9% occurring once. The receptor comes from a young woman in good health. The sample comprised central memory CD4+ T cells from blood.

The CDR3 here is CASSLTGWNTGELFF. The CDR3, as DNA: TGTGCCAGCAGCTTAACAGGGTGGAACACCGGGGAGCTGTTTTTT. The chain is built from TRBV7-9 and TRBJ2-2; D is possibly TRBD1 (6 bases). The V gene's germline CDR1 is SEHNR and CDR2 FQNEAQ (reference sequence). The CDR3 totals 15 residues. With 2 bases removed from V and 1 base from J, the gap between germline ends came to 8 bases.